The 32 T cell receptor beta chains presented below share a single source sample, sequenced in a study of neurological immune-mediated disorders. TCRdb redid the calling of the 5' RACE reads with MiXCR, one entry per CDR3 protein. This sample has 45,000 to 50,000 distinct CDR3 sequences, with around 2.9% found just once. What was sequenced was PBMCs. These receptor sequences come from a woman aged 45-59 years with multiple sclerosis.

This clonotype was detected many times. The chain employs TRBV27 and TRBJ1-1; D is uncertain. Germline CDR1 MNHEY, CDR2 SMNVEV (reference sequence). This CDR3 spans 16 amino acids. The V gene lost 1 base and the J gene lost 1 base, with 13 bases spanning the gap. CDR3 in amino acids: CASSLYGVGGNTEAFF. The CDR3 DNA reads as TGTGCCAGCAGTTTATATGGCGTCGGAGGGAACACTGAAGCTTTCTTT.

At least ten counts were recorded for this clonotype. V is TRBV5-1 and J is TRBJ2-1, with 11 bases identical to TRBD2. With V trimmed by 1 base and J by 6 bases, 18 bases remained unmatched. CDR1 and CDR2 (germline): SGHRS, YFSETQ. The CDR3 consists of 20 residues. In DNA, the CDR3 is TGCGCCAGCAGCTTGAATTCCGGGACTAGCGGCGCCGGGGGTGGCAATGAGCAGTTCTTC. Translated: CASSLNSGTSGAGGGNEQFF.

This clonotype was seen many times. The genes are TRBV10-3 and TRBJ2-2, with TRBD2 matching 16 bases. CDR3 size: 18 residues. Germline CDR1 ENHRY, CDR2 SYGVKD. The V segment lost 4 bases and the J segment 4 bases; nucleotides outside the gene matches: 6. The CDR3 DNA follows: TGTGCCATCAGTGGGGGACTAGCGGGGGGGCTTCGCACCGGGGAGCTGTTTTTT. It translates to CAISGGLAGGLRTGELFF.

This clonotype has ten or more counts. The chain combines TRBV5-1 with TRBJ2-3; TRBD1 aligns across 9 bases. V was pared by 7 bases and J by 4 bases, with 4 bases of the junction left unmatched. CDR1 and CDR2 from the germline V gene are SGHRS and YFSETQ. The CDR3 is 13 amino acids. The CDR3 nucleotides are TGCGCCAGCCAGGACAGGGGCGCAGATACGCAGTATTTT. Residues: CASQDRGADTQYF.

The sample holds many counts of this clonotype. The chain's CDR3 is CASRGSGGVNNEQFF. CDR3 in DNA: TGTGCCAGCAGAGGAAGCGGGGGGGTTAACAATGAGCAGTTCTTC. The chain links TRBV12-3 or TRBV12-4 to TRBJ2-1; TRBD2 matches at 10 bases. The CDR3 contains 15 residues. V lost 6 bases to trimming and J lost 5 bases; unmatched junction nucleotides: 7.

This clonotype was seen ten or more times. The rearrangement links TRBV5-5 to TRBJ2-5, with 7 bases identical to TRBD1. Germline V gene data show CDR1 as SGHKS and CDR2 as YYEKEE (reference sequence). The trim removed 0 bases at V and 7 bases at J, leaving 3 bases unmatched. The CDR3 covers 13 residues. CDR3 amino acids: CASSLEGAVTQYF. CDR3 coding DNA: TGTGCCAGCAGCTTGGAGGGGGCCGTGACCCAGTACTTC.

The sample holds many counts of this clonotype. The rearrangement joins TRBV20-1 to TRBJ1-4; the D gene is possibly TRBD1 (6 bases). CDR1 is DFQATT and CDR2 is SNEGSKA in the germline V gene (reference sequence). Trimming removed 6 bases at V and 8 bases at J, with 16 bases between. CDR3 length: 13 amino acids. The CDR3 DNA reads as TGCAGTGCGGCGGAGGGGGGCGCGGAAAAACTGTTTTTT. Translating gives CSAAEGGAEKLFF.

This clonotype came up many times. The CDR3 nucleotides read TGTGCCAGCAGTGAAGACAGGTCGTTTAACACAGATACGCAGTATTTT. Its translation: CASSEDRSFNTDTQYF. The genes are TRBV2 and TRBJ2-3; weak D call: TRBD1 (5 bases). With 1 base removed from V and 2 bases from J, the gap between germline ends came to 13 bases. The CDR3 length is 16 residues. Looked up from germline, CDR1 is SNHLY and CDR2 is FYNNEI. Looking up the rest from reference TRBV2 and TRBJ2-3 gives the full variable domain: EPEVTQTPSHQVTQMGQEVILRCVPISNHLYFYWYRQILGQKVEFLVSFYNNEISEKSEIFDDQFSVERPDGSNFTLKIRSTKLEDSAMYFCASSEDRSFNTDTQYFGPGTRLTVL.

This clonotype came up many times. The chain employs TRBV5-6 and TRBJ1-1; a possible D gene is TRBD1 (6 bases). This CDR3 is 13 amino acids long. CDR1 SGHDT and CDR2 YYEEEE come from the germline V gene. Trimming cost V 4 bases and J 6 bases, with 13 bases left between them. CDR3 coding DNA: TGTGCCAGCAGCCGAAGCAGGACAGCTGAAGCTTTCTTT. It codes for CASSRSRTAEAFF. Full variable domain (remainder filled in from reference TRBV5-6 and TRBJ1-1): DAGVTQSPTHLIKTRGQQVTLRCSPKSGHDTVSWYQQALGQGPQFIFQYYEEEERQRGNFPDRFSGHQFPNYSSELNVNALLLGDSALYLCASSRSRTAEAFFGQGTRLTVV.

This clonotype was found many times. The J gene is TRBJ2-3, the V gene TRBV20-1; 9 bases are a match to TRBD2. CDR1 and CDR2 from the germline V gene are DFQATT and SNEGSKA (reference sequence). V trimming: 5 bases; J trimming: 5 bases; junction bases outside the gene matches: 14. This CDR3 has 16 amino acids. CDR3 loop: CSAPSGLAGGEDTQYF. The CDR3 bases are TGCAGTGCTCCCTCGGGCCTGGCGGGAGGGGAAGATACGCAGTATTTT.

This clonotype was counted at least ten times. V and J are TRBV27 and TRBJ2-3; D remains ambiguous. Germline CDR1 is MNHEY and CDR2 is SMNVEV (reference sequence). Trimming cost V 1 base and J 2 bases, with 4 bases left between them. The CDR3 runs 13 residues. Here the CDR3 reads CASSLFSTDTQYF. The CDR3, as DNA: TGTGCCAGCAGTTTATTTTCCACAGATACGCAGTATTTT.

This clonotype was counted ten times or more. This chain joins TRBV7-6 and TRBJ1-1; D possibly corresponds to TRBD1 (6 bases). From germline, CDR1 is SGHVS and CDR2 FNYEAQ. V gave up 4 bases and J gave up 1 base, with 13 bases separating them. This CDR3 comprises 15 residues. The CDR3 loop reads CASSSNRVSNTEAFF. Written as DNA, the CDR3 is TGTGCCAGCAGCTCCAACAGGGTTTCGAACACTGAAGCTTTCTTT.

In this sample, this clonotype turned up many times. The chain has TRBV12-3 or TRBV12-4 and TRBJ2-5; 7 bases align to TRBD1. This CDR3 has 13 amino acids. V was pared by 5 bases and J by 2 bases, with 2 bases of the junction left unmatched. In DNA form, the CDR3 reads TGTGCCAGCAGTCGGACAGGTCAAGAGACCCAGTACTTC. Translating gives CASSRTGQETQYF.

This clonotype was counted many times. This rearrangement joins TRBV6-5 to TRBJ1-1; D may be TRBD1 (5 bases). Deletions cut 5 bases from V and 1 base from J, with 11 bases between. CDR1 and CDR2 (germline): MNHEY, SVGAGI. This CDR3 region has 14 residues. CDR3 protein: CASSEGLRNTEAFF. Here the CDR3 DNA reads TGTGCCAGCAGTGAGGGACTGAGGAACACTGAAGCTTTCTTT.

This clonotype occurred many times. The chain is built from TRBV11-2 and TRBJ2-1; perhaps TRBD2 as D (5 bases). Germline V lookup: CDR1 SGHAT, CDR2 FQNNGV. The CDR3 runs to 16 residues. Trimming took off 0 bases at V and 2 bases at J, with 11 bases between the two ends. CDR3 in amino acids: CASSLDRGLAYNEQFF. Written as DNA, the CDR3 is TGTGCCAGCAGCTTAGATCGAGGGTTGGCCTACAATGAGCAGTTCTTC.

This clonotype has more than one count but fewer than ten. Possible read error: a much larger clone is one base away. The rearrangement uses TRBV20-1 and TRBJ1-6, with 7 bases aligning to TRBD1. V gave up 6 bases and J gave up 2 bases; unmatched junction bases: 10. CDR3 length: 16 amino acids. Germline lookup yields CDR1 DFQATT and CDR2 SNEGSKA (reference sequence). The CDR3 loop is CSARSDRVTYNSPLHF. CDR3 in DNA: TGCAGTGCCCGATCTGACAGGGTCACCTATAATTCACCCCTCCACTTT.

This clonotype came up many times. The chain is built from TRBV5-1 and TRBJ1-1; D may be TRBD1 (6 bases). This CDR3 has 15 residues. Germline values: CDR1 SGHRS, CDR2 YFSETQ. Trimming pared 4 bases from V and 4 bases from J, leaving 17 bases between. CDR3 region: CASSAITGRVTEAFF. The DNA of the CDR3 is TGCGCCAGCAGCGCAATAACAGGGAGGGTCACTGAAGCTTTCTTT.

This clonotype was seen at least ten times. The J gene is TRBJ2-2, the V gene TRBV7-9; 8 nucleotides match TRBD1. Per the germline V gene, CDR1 is SEHNR and CDR2 is FQNEAQ (reference sequence). The V segment lost 7 bases and the J segment 0 bases; nucleotides outside the gene matches: 4. The CDR3 is made up of 15 amino acids. CDR3 DNA: TGTGCCAGCACAGGGGGCTCCGCGAACACCGGGGAGCTGTTTTTT. Its translation is CASTGGSANTGELFF.

This clonotype occurred many times. The chain combines TRBV7-2 with TRBJ2-7, with D perhaps TRBD2 (6 bases). The ends were cut back, 2 bases at V and 4 bases at J, with 9 bases in the middle. Germline CDR1 is SGHTA and CDR2 is FQGNSA. The CDR3 has 13 amino acids. The CDR3 DNA reads as TGTGCCAGCAGCTTACCTAGCGATTACGAGCAGTACTTC. Translating it yields CASSLPSDYEQYF.

This clonotype was seen repeatedly, ten times or more. J is TRBJ2-2 and V is TRBV7-2; D gene ambiguous. The germline V gene has CDR1 SGHTA and CDR2 FQGNSA. The V and J ends lost 4 bases and 1 base respectively, with 7 bases between them. CDR3 length: 14 amino acids. The CDR3 sequence is CASSSRWNTGELFF. The CDR3 DNA reads as TGTGCCAGCAGCTCGCGATGGAACACCGGGGAGCTGTTTTTT.

This clonotype was detected ten times or more. The rearrangement uses TRBV3-1 and TRBJ2-7, with 8 bases identical to TRBD1. Germline V gene sequence: CDR1 LGHDT, CDR2 YNNKEL (reference sequence). The V gene end was trimmed by 1 base and the J gene end by 6 bases; junction bases not matched to a gene: 11. CDR3 size: 16 residues. Written as DNA, the CDR3 is TGTGCCAGCAGCCAAGCGTGGGACAGGTCCCGTTCCGAGCAGTACTTC. Translated, it gives CASSQAWDRSRSEQYF.

The sample holds many counts of this clonotype. The V call is TRBV5-5, the J call TRBJ1-3, with a possible D match to TRBD1 (5 bases). The V gene lost 4 bases and the J gene lost 0 bases, with 14 bases spanning the gap. Per germline, CDR1 SGHKS and CDR2 YYEKEE (reference sequence). The CDR3 length is 16 residues. The CDR3 sequence is CASSGTGTVSGNTIYF. DNA for the CDR3: TGTGCCAGCAGCGGGACCGGGACGGTCTCTGGAAACACCATATATTTT.

This clonotype was counted at least ten times. The chain uses TRBV10-1 and TRBJ2-7; 11 bases are a match to TRBD2. Germline values: CDR1 WNHNN, CDR2 SYGVQD (reference sequence). The CDR3 length is 17 residues. V trimming: 6 bases; J trimming: 6 bases; junction bases outside the gene matches: 16. The CDR3 spells CASSPGPPTSGSLEQYF. CDR3 nucleotides: TGCGCCAGCAGCCCCGGGCCCCCCACTAGCGGGAGTCTCGAGCAGTACTTC.

This clonotype was seen at least ten times. The V and J genes are TRBV18 and TRBJ2-7; D is ambiguous. Germline V CDR1 and CDR2: KGHSH, LQKENI. The CDR3 has 13 residues. V gave up 2 bases and J gave up 6 bases, with 11 bases separating them. For the CDR3, the DNA is TGTGCCAGCTCACCAGGTTGGGCAGGCGAGCAGTACTTC. Residues: CASSPGWAGEQYF.

This clonotype was found many times. In DNA, the CDR3 is TGCGCCAGCAGCCCCGGAAAATTAGCGGGGGGGACCTTCGAGACCCAGTACTTC. It translates to CASSPGKLAGGTFETQYF. The rearrangement uses TRBV4-1 and TRBJ2-5; TRBD2 aligns across 11 bases. The CDR3 has 18 amino acids. The junction had 15 bases not matched to a gene; V was cut back by 4 bases and J by 5 bases. Germline lookup yields CDR1 MGHRA and CDR2 YSYEKL.

The sample holds many counts of this clonotype. V usage is TRBV5-1 and J usage is TRBJ1-6; D is ambiguous. The CDR3 extends over 15 amino acids. Germline values: CDR1 SGHRS, CDR2 YFSETQ. Trimming took 4 bases from V and 0 from J, leaving 8 bases between them. CDR3 protein: CASSPESSYNSPLHF. In DNA, the CDR3 is TGCGCCAGCAGCCCAGAAAGCTCCTATAATTCACCCCTCCACTTT.

Ten or more counts support this clonotype. This chain links TRBV20-1 with TRBJ1-2, with D unclear. V shed 1 base and J shed 0 bases, with 9 bases lying between them. CDR3 length equals 14 residues. CDR1 is DFQATT, CDR2 SNEGSKA, per germline (reference sequence). This CDR3 is CSARGHTANYGYTF. The CDR3 region has the DNA TGCAGTGCTAGAGGGCACACTGCTAACTATGGCTACACCTTC.

This clonotype showed up many times. The V gene is TRBV21-1, the J gene TRBJ2-7; whether TRBD1, the table's D call, matches the DNA was not checked. TRBV21-1 is shown as a pseudogene. The CDR3 has 14 residues. Written as DNA, the CDR3 is TGTGCCAGCAGCAATGGGGGGGCGGGACACGAGCAGTACGTC. Encoded protein: CASSNGGAGHEQYV.

This clonotype was counted at least ten times. The V call is TRBV15, the J call TRBJ2-3; a possible D gene is TRBD2 (5 bases). Germline CDR1 is LNHNV and CDR2 is YYDKDF (reference sequence). The CDR3 is 16 amino acids. Trimming cost V 1 base and J 1 base, with 12 bases left between them. CDR3 bases: TGTGCCACCAGCAGAGCTGCGGGTGTCGGCACAGATACGCAGTATTTT. It codes for CATSRAAGVGTDTQYF.

V usage is TRBV7-2 and J usage is TRBJ2-7, with D tentatively TRBD2 (6 bases). V was trimmed by 1 base and J by 3 bases, leaving 13 bases between them. The CDR3 is 15 residues long. Germline V gene lookup returns CDR1 SGHTA and CDR2 FQGNSA. CDR3 residues: CASSLGSGAYYEQYF. In DNA, the CDR3 is TGTGCCAGCAGCTTAGGTAGCGGAGCTTACTACGAGCAGTACTTC.

This clonotype was detected many times. The chain carries TRBV5-1 and TRBJ2-3, with D possibly matching TRBD1 (6 bases). Per the germline V gene, CDR1 is SGHRS and CDR2 is YFSETQ. The CDR3 is made up of 13 amino acids. V lost 4 bases and J lost 2, with 8 bases in between. The CDR3 loop reads CASSRDNTDTQYF. The CDR3 nucleotides read TGCGCCAGCAGCCGGGACAACACAGATACGCAGTATTTT.

This clonotype was counted ten times or more. The rearrangement joins TRBV20-1 to TRBJ2-5; no firm D call. V lost 0 bases and J lost 3, with 5 bases in between. The germline V gene has CDR1 DFQATT and CDR2 SNEGSKA (reference sequence). There are 12 residues in the CDR3. This CDR3 is CSARDHKETQYF. In DNA form, the CDR3 reads TGCAGTGCTAGAGACCATAAAGAGACCCAGTACTTC.